Reported below is one TCR beta chain. As processed by the authors: For nucleated cells, counts were estimated from reference gene primer amplification. Measured with immunoSEQ multiplex PCR; TCRdb has only the in-frame clones, and not every one. Clone size and the V and J calls come from that table; the DNA yielded D and trimming. The data contain 250,000 to 350,000 clones, nearly 90% of them singletons. Those enrolled, adults aged roughly 18 to 90 years, came from 20 to 25 US areas. The sample comes from a study of blood T cell repertoires in COVID-19. The CDR3 extends over 14 amino acids. The germline V gene has CDR1 SGHRS and CDR2 YFSETQ. V gave up 5 bases and J gave up 5 bases; unmatched junction bases: 4.

This rearrangement joins TRBV5-1 to TRBJ2-7, with 13 positions matching TRBD2. The sequence was collected from a woman in her late teens or twenties with acute COVID-19. The sample consisted of PBMCs or T cells enriched from blood (not recorded which). The CDR3 loop reads CASSTGTSGNEQYF. As DNA, the CDR3 is TGCGCCAGCAGTACCGGGACTAGCGGGAACGAGCAGTACTTC.